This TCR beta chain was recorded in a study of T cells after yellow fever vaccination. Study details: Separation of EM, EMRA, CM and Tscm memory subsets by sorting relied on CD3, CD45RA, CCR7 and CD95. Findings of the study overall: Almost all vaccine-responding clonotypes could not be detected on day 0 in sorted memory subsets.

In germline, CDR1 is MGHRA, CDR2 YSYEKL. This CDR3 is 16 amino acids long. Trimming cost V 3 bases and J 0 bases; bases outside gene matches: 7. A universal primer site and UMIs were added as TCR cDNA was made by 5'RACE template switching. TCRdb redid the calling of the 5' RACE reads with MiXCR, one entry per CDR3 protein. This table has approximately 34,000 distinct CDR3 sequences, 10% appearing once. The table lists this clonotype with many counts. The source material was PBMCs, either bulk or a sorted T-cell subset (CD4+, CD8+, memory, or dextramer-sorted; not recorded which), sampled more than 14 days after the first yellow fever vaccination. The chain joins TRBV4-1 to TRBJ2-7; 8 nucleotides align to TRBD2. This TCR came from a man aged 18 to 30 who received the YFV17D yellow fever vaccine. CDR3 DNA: TGCGCCAGCAGCCACCACATAGCGGGAAGCTCCTACGAGCAGTACTTC. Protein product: CASSHHIAGSSYEQYF.